The 7 T cell receptor beta chains in this list originate from one sample, sequenced in a study of T cells in Graves' hyperthyroidism and ophthalmopathy (dated by TCRdb to the late 2010s). Library preparation employed multiplex PCR. Sequencing used an Illumina HiSeq 2000. The TCR beta CDR3 regions were amplified from RNA transcripts. For the first round of RT-PCR on the TCR CDR3, the HTBI primer set was used together with the Qiagen OneStep RT-PCR kit. Using fastp trimming at Q25 and MiXCR clonotype assembly, TCRdb reanalyzed the public sequencing data and kept in-frame beta chains. Each CDR3 protein gets just one entry, which takes the most common genes and DNA from the rows behind it. This sample comprises 700,000 or so distinct CDR3 sequences, roughly 17% of them detected only once. The ten largest clones represent around 7.7% of the sample. Sequencing was carried out using blood. The source is a young man with Graves' hyperthyroidism.

The V gene is TRBV7-9, the J gene TRBJ1-1; D is perhaps TRBD1 (5 bases). The CDR3 spans 11 residues. V was shortened by 5 bases and J by 10 bases, with 11 bases between the two germline ends. Germline-derived CDR1 and CDR2 are SEHNR and FQNEAQ (reference sequence). The CDR3 region is CASSQRGGAFF. The CDR3 DNA follows: TGTGCCAGCAGCCAGCGGGGGGGAGCTTTCTTT.

The rearrangement links TRBV9 to TRBJ2-1, with TRBD2 matching over 10 bases. Per germline, CDR1 SGDLS and CDR2 YYNGEE. The ends lost 0 bases at V and 7 bases at J; junction bases unmatched: 7. The CDR3 is made up of 16 amino acids. CDR3 bases: TGTGCCAGCAGCGTAGCCCCGGGACTAGCGATAAATGAGCAGTTCTTC. Its translation is CASSVAPGLAINEQFF.

The CDR3 DNA follows: TGTGCCAGTACTAATGCGGGGTGGCGTCAGGTGAACACCGGGGAGCTGTTTTTT. It encodes CASTNAGWRQVNTGELFF. The rearrangement links TRBV19 to TRBJ2-2; tentative D call: TRBD2 (6 bases). V was clipped by 7 bases and J by 1 base, with 22 bases between them. This CDR3 region has 18 residues. Germline assignment: CDR1 LNHDA and CDR2 SQIVND (reference sequence).

This clonotype occurred many times. This chain joins TRBV27 and TRBJ2-3, with a tentative D call TRBD1 (5 bases). Trimming took off 8 bases at V and 4 bases at J, with 10 bases between the two ends. The CDR3 sequence is 12 residues long. Germline CDR1 MNHEY, CDR2 SMNVEV (reference sequence). For the CDR3, the DNA is TGTGCCAGCCGCCAGGGCGCAGATACGCAGTATTTT. Amino acids: CASRQGADTQYF.

The table lists this clonotype with many counts. J is TRBJ1-5 and V is TRBV12-3 or TRBV12-4; TRBD1 agrees at 9 bases. This CDR3 region has 14 residues. V dropped 5 bases and J dropped 2; count of bases not matched to a gene: 1. The CDR3 sequence is CASSRTGGNQPQHF. Here the CDR3 DNA reads TGTGCCAGCAGTAGGACAGGGGGCAATCAGCCCCAGCATTTT.

This clonotype has at least ten counts. The gene calls are TRBV7-6 and TRBJ2-1, with 10 bases fitting TRBD2. The length of the CDR3 is 16 residues. Germline CDR1 and CDR2: SGHVS and FNYEAQ. The trim removed 5 bases at V and 6 bases at J, leaving 10 bases unmatched. The DNA of the CDR3 is TGTGCCAGCAGCCCGGCCCTAGCGGGAGTTCCCAATGAGCAGTTCTTC. Translated: CASSPALAGVPNEQFF.

The chain carries TRBV24-1 and TRBJ2-5; D could derive from TRBD1 or TRBD2 (5 bases each). Germline lookup yields CDR1 KGHDR and CDR2 SFDVKD. The CDR3 totals 14 residues. V shed 9 bases and J shed 4 bases, with 17 bases lying between them. In DNA form, the CDR3 reads TGTGCCACCGCACTGACCGGGACCGGAGAGACCCAGTACTTC. Translation: CATALTGTGETQYF.